This T cell receptor (beta chain) was recorded in a study of blood T cell repertoires in COVID-19. For the study at large: The study drew acute and convalescent COVID-19 samples from the United States, Italy and Spain.

How the authors handled the data: Reference gene primer amplification gave estimated nucleated cell counts. Assay: immunoSEQ multiplex PCR; the TCRdb copy retains only in-frame clones and omits some. That table furnishes V, J and clone size, whereas the DNA furnished D and trimming. The data show tens of thousands of clones, over 80% seen once. Germline CDR1 is LNHDA and CDR2 is SQIVND (reference sequence). The V end lost 0 bases, the J end lost 2 bases, and 11 bases lay between the germline ends. The CDR3 extends over 16 amino acids. V usage is TRBV19 and J usage is TRBJ1-5, with a possible D match to TRBD1 (6 bases). The sample consisted of peripheral blood. The TCR was taken from a man aged 30-40 years with COVID-19, enrolled during active disease. The CDR3 region is CASSIDSGGGNQPQHF. The CDR3 DNA follows: TGTGCCAGTAGTATAGATTCGGGGGGCGGCAATCAGCCCCAGCATTTT.